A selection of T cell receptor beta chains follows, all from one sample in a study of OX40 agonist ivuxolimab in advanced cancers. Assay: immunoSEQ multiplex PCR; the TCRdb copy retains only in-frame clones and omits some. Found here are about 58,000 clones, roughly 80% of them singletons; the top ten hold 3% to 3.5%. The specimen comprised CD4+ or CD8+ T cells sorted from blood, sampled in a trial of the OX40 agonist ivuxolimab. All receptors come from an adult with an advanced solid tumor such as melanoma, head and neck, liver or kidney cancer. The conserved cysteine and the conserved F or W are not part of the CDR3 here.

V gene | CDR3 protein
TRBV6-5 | ASSYGGTGYEQY
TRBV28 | ASVLANTGELF
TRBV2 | ASSALRAGRETQY
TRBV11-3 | ASSLEHGNEQF
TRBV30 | AWSVQTGAQPQH
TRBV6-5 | ASSYGEVYGYT
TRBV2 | ASSGAYEQY
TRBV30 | AWSVQGASNSPLH
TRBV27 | ASSHPGQGNEQY
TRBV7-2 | ASSLLGGPFF